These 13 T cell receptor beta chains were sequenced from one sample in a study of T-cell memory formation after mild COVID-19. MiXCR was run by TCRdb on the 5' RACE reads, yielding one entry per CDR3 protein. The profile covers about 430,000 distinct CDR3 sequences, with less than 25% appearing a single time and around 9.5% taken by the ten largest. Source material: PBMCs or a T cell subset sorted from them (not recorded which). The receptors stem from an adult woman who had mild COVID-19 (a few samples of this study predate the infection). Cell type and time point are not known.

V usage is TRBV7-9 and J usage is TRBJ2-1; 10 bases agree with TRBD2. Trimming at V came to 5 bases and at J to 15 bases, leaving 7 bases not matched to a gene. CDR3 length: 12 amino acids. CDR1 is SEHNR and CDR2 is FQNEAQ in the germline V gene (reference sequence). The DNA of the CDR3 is TGTGCCAGCAGCCCAGGACTAGCGGTTGGGTTCTTC. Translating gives CASSPGLAVGFF.

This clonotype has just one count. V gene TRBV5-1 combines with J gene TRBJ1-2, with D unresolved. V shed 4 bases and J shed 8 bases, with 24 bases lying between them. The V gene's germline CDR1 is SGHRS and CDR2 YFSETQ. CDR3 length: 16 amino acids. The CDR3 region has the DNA TGCGCCAGCAGCCCGGGCGGACGGGTAGGAGGGAACGGCTACACCTTC. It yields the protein CASSPGGRVGGNGYTF. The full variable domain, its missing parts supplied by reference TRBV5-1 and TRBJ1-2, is KAGVTQTPRYLIKTRGQQVTLSCSPISGHRSVSWYQQTPGQGLQFLFEYFSETQRNKGNFPGRFSGRQFSNSRSEMNVSTLELGDSALYLCASSPGGRVGGNGYTFGSGTRLTVV.

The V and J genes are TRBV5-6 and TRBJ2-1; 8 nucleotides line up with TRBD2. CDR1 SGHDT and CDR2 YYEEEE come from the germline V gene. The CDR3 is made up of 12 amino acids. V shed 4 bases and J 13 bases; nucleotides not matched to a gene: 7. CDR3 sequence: CASSLTGGSQFF. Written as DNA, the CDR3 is TGTGCCAGCAGCCTGACGGGGGGGAGTCAGTTCTTC.

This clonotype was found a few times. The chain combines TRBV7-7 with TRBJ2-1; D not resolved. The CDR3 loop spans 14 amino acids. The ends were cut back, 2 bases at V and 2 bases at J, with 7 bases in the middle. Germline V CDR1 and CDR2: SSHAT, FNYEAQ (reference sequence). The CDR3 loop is CASSLNHAYNEQFF. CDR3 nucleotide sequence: TGTGCCAGCAGCTTAAACCATGCCTACAATGAGCAGTTCTTC.

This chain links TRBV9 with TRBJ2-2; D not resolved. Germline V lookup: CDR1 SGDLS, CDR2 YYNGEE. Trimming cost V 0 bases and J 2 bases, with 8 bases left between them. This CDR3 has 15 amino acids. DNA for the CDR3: TGTGCCAGCAGCGTAGCTGACACCAACACCGGGGAGCTGTTTTTT. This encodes CASSVADTNTGELFF. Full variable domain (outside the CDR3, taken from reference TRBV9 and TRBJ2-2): DSGVTQTPKHLITATGQRVTLRCSPRSGDLSVYWYQQSLDQGLQFLIQYYNGEERAKGNILERFSAQQFPDLHSELNLSSLELGDSALYFCASSVADTNTGELFFGEGSRLTVL.

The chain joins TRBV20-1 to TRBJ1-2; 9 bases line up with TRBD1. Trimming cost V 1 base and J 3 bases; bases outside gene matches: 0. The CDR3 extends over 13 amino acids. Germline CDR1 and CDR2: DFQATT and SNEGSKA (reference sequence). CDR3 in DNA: TGCAGTGCTAGAGGGACAGGGGACTATGGCTACACCTTC. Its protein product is CSARGTGDYGYTF.

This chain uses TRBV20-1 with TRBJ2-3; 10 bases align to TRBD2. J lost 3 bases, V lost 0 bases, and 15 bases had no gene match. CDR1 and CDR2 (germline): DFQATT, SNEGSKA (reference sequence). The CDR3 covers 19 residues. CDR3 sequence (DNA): TGCAGTGCTAGAGATAGGACTAGAGCGGGAGGGCCGGGGACAGATACGCAGTATTTT. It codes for CSARDRTRAGGPGTDTQYF.

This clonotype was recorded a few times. The CDR3: CASSSFVDRVRRPGTQYF. The CDR3 bases are TGTGCCAGCAGCTCGTTCGTCGACAGGGTTAGACGACCAGGTACGCAGTATTTT. V usage is TRBV7-9 and J usage is TRBJ2-3; TRBD1 matches at 7 bases. Germline V gene sequence: CDR1 SEHNR, CDR2 FQNEAQ (reference sequence). J gave up 8 bases and V 4 bases, and 21 bases lay outside the gene matches. The CDR3 loop spans 18 amino acids.

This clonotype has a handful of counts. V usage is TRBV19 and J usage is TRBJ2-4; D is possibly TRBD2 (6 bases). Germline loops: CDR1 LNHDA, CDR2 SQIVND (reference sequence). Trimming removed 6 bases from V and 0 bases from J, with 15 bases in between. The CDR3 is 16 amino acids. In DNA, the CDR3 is TGTGCCAGTAGCCCGCGGGGAGGACTAGCCAAAAACATTCAGTACTTC. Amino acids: CASSPRGGLAKNIQYF.

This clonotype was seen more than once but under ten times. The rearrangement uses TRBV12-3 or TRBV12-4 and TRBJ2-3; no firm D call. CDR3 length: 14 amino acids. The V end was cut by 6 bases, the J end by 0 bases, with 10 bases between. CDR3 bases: TGTGCCAGCAGATTCGACTCCAGCACAGATACGCAGTATTTT. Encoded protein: CASRFDSSTDTQYF.

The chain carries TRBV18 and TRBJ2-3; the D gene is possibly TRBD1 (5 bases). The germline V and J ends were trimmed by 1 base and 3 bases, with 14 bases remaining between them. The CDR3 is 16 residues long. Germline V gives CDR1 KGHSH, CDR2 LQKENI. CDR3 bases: TGTGCCAGCTCACCACTGAGCGTAGGGGAAACAGATACGCAGTATTTT. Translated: CASSPLSVGETDTQYF.

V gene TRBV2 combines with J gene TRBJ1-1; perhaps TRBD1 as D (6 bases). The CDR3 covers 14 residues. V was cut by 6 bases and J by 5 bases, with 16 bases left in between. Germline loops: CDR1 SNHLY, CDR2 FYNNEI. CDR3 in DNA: TGTGCCAGCAGGGGGGTACAGGGAGGAACTGAAGCTTTCTTT. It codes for CASRGVQGGTEAFF.

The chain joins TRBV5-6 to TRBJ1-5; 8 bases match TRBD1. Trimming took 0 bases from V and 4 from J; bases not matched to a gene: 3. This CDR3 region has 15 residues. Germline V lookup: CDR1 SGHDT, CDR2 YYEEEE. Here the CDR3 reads CASSLGRGLNQPQHF. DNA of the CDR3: TGTGCCAGCAGCTTGGGCAGGGGGCTAAATCAGCCCCAGCATTTT.